This is a list of T cell receptor beta chains from one sample in a study of T cell responses to AZD1222 COVID-19 vaccine. Data came from immunoSEQ multiplex PCR; TCRdb stores just in-frame clones and leaves some out. The sample carries about 100,000 clones, approximately 86% recorded once. The sequences come from peripheral blood, collected on day 0 of AZD1222 vaccination. The receptors were sampled from an adult in good health. Each CDR3 is given with its conserved first and last residue. The D gene is left open where the match is weak. For some rows the clone size is stated as once, few or many, or as a class when expanded; others skip it.

D,length,J,V,size,CDR3,DNA
NA,14,TRBJ2-3,TRBV7-9,once,CASRPESSTDTQYF,TGTGCCAGCAGACCAGAATCGAGCACAGATACGCAGTATTTT
NA,14,TRBJ1-2,TRBV3-1/TRBV3-2,NA,CASSQDGQGDGYTF,TGTGCCAGCAGCCAAGACGGGCAGGGAGATGGCTACACCTTC
TRBD1,17,TRBJ1-2,TRBV24-1,NA,CATSDPTLGQGVWGYTF,TGTGCCACCAGTGACCCTACACTGGGACAGGGTGTGTGGGGCTACACCTTC
NA,19,TRBJ2-6,TRBV30,NA,CAWDLRTDPLSSGANVLTF,TGTGCCTGGGACCTGAGGACAGACCCTCTAAGCTCTGGGGCCAACGTCCTGACTTTC
TRBD1,16,TRBJ1-1,TRBV5-8,NA,CASSHYRGLENTEAFF,TGTGCCAGCAGCCACTACAGGGGCCTAGAGAACACTGAAGCTTTCTTT
TRBD1,14,TRBJ1-2,TRBV27,NA,CASSLSRGLSGYTF,TGTGCCAGCAGTTTAAGCAGGGGGCTGAGCGGCTACACCTTC
NA,13,TRBJ1-1,TRBV9,NA,CASSVEVNTEAFF,TGTGCCAGCAGCGTAGAAGTCAACACTGAAGCTTTCTTT
NA,13,TRBJ2-7,TRBV21-1,NA,CASSPGPFYEQYF,TGTGCCAGCAGCCCGGGACCTTTCTACGAGCAGTACTTC
NA,13,TRBJ1-2,TRBV30,NA,CAWSGRPEYGYTF,TGTGCCTGGAGTGGCCGCCCCGAATATGGCTACACCTTC
TRBD1,16,TRBJ1-4,TRBV28,NA,CASSDPGQGREEKLFF,TGTGCCAGCAGTGATCCGGGACAGGGGAGGGAGGAAAAACTGTTTTTT
TRBD2,15,TRBJ2-3,TRBV2,NA,CASSEVSGSTDTQYF,TGTGCCAGCAGTGAGGTTAGCGGGAGCACAGATACGCAGTATTTT
NA,15,TRBJ1-3,TRBV6-5,NA,CASRGFGLSGNTIYF,TGTGCCAGTAGAGGGTTTGGCCTCTCTGGAAACACCATATATTTT
NA,14,TRBJ1-6,TRBV2,NA,CASDGGSYNSPLHF,TGTGCCAGCGACGGGGGCTCCTATAATTCACCCCTCCACTTT
NA,13,TRBJ1-5,TRBV7-2,NA,CASSSWPNQPQHF,TGTGCCAGCAGCTCGTGGCCCAATCAGCCCCAGCATTTT
TRBD1,12,TRBJ1-1,TRBV19,NA,CASTTRGDRPFF,TGTGCCAGTACCACGAGGGGGGACAGGCCTTTCTTT
NA,15,TRBJ1-6,TRBV7-2,NA,CASSLDAGWNSPLHF,TGTGCCAGCAGCTTAGACGCAGGCTGGAATTCACCCCTCCACTTT
NA,17,TRBJ2-2,TRBV21-1,NA,CASSIVRASGQSGELFF,TGTGCCAGCAGCATAGTAAGGGCGTCAGGGCAAAGCGGGGAGCTGTTTTTT
NA,14,TRBJ2-3,TRBV5-1,NA,CASSFGGSTDTQYF,TGCGCCAGCAGCTTTGGCGGTAGCACAGATACGCAGTATTTT
TRBD2,13,TRBJ2-7,TRBV7-9,medium-sized,CASREGLAYEQYF,TGTGCCAGCAGGGAAGGACTAGCCTACGAGCAGTACTTC
TRBD1,15,TRBJ2-7,TRBV19,NA,CASSTAGQGYDEQYF,TGTGCCAGTAGTACCGCGGGACAGGGATACGACGAGCAGTACTTC
TRBD1,13,TRBJ1-5,TRBV12-3/TRBV12-4,NA,CASRTGGGQPQHF,TGTGCCAGCAGGACAGGGGGTGGTCAGCCCCAGCATTTT
NA,14,TRBJ2-3,TRBV6-5,NA,CASSPRETGDTQYF,TGTGCCAGCAGTCCCCGGGAGACGGGAGATACGCAGTATTTT
TRBD2,15,TRBJ2-3,TRBV5-1,once,CASSPTSGRTDTQYF,TGCGCCAGCAGCCCTACTAGCGGGAGGACAGATACGCAGTATTTT
NA,13,TRBJ1-1,TRBV18,few,CASSPGQNTEAFF,TGTGCCAGCTCACCGGGACAGAACACTGAAGCTTTCTTT
TRBD1,14,TRBJ2-2,TRBV5-1,NA,CASGGQANTGELFF,TGCGCCAGCGGCGGACAGGCGAACACCGGGGAGCTGTTTTTT
NA,16,TRBJ2-7,TRBV27,NA,CASSEGTGVLGNEQYF,TGTGCCAGCAGTGAGGGGACGGGCGTCCTCGGGAACGAGCAGTACTTC
TRBD1,15,TRBJ2-1,TRBV24-1,NA,CATSDAQGALNEQFF,TGTGCCACCAGTGATGCTCAGGGGGCGTTAAATGAGCAGTTCTTC
TRBD1,14,TRBJ1-6,TRBV6-6,NA,CASSSTGWGSPLHF,TGTGCCAGCAGTTCGACAGGGTGGGGTTCACCCCTCCACTTT
TRBD2,15,TRBJ2-7,TRBV24-1,NA,CATSASGRSSYEQYF,TGTGCCACCAGTGCAAGCGGGAGGTCCTCCTACGAGCAGTACTTC
TRBD2,15,TRBJ2-5,TRBV6-1,NA,CASSEAGGSVETQYF,TGTGCCAGCAGTGAAGCGGGCGGGAGTGTAGAGACCCAGTACTTC
NA,17,TRBJ2-4,TRBV5-4,NA,CASSRTRTDVAKNIQYF,TGTGCCAGCAGCAGAACTAGGACAGACGTAGCCAAAAACATTCAGTACTTC
TRBD1,15,TRBJ1-1,TRBV7-9,NA,CASSLGAAGGTEAFF,TGTGCCAGCAGCTTAGGTGCGGCAGGGGGCACTGAAGCTTTCTTT
TRBD1,13,TRBJ2-7,TRBV18,once,CASSPRQGHEQYF,TGTGCCAGCTCACCGCGACAGGGCCACGAGCAGTACTTC
NA,15,TRBJ2-1,TRBV2,NA,CASTTTKSSANEQFF,TGTGCCAGCACCACCACTAAGTCTAGCGCCAATGAGCAGTTCTTC
TRBD2,13,TRBJ2-1,TRBV6-5,NA,CASGLAGGFEQFF,TGTGCCAGCGGACTAGCGGGAGGTTTTGAGCAGTTCTTC
TRBD1,14,TRBJ2-7,TRBV2,NA,CASRWGQGANEQYF,TGTGCCAGCAGATGGGGACAGGGGGCCAACGAGCAGTACTTC
NA,14,TRBJ2-1,TRBV5-1,NA,CASSVGLQNNEQFF,TGCGCCAGCAGCGTAGGACTTCAAAACAATGAGCAGTTCTTC
NA,17,TRBJ1-3,TRBV27,NA,CASSLSPFGLPGNTIYF,TGTGCCAGCAGTTTATCGCCCTTTGGACTTCCTGGAAACACCATATATTTT
NA,16,TRBJ1-1,TRBV5-1,NA,CASSVTLDGRGTEAFF,TGCGCCAGCAGCGTGACTCTCGACGGCAGAGGCACTGAAGCTTTCTTT
NA,12,TRBJ1-2,TRBV3-1/TRBV3-2,NA,CASSQDQRGWDF,TGTGCCAGCAGCCAAGATCAGCGGGGTTGGGATTTT
NA,13,TRBJ2-5,TRBV3-1/TRBV3-2,NA,CASSQVEVETQYF,TGTGCCAGCAGCCAGGTAGAAGTGGAGACCCAGTACTTC
TRBD1,15,TRBJ1-1,TRBV29-1,NA,CSVEAPGTGDTEAFF,TGCAGCGTTGAAGCCCCAGGGACAGGCGACACTGAAGCTTTCTTT
TRBD1,15,TRBJ2-7,TRBV11-1,few,CASSLRGQGTYEQYF,TGTGCCAGCAGCTTAAGGGGGCAGGGTACCTACGAGCAGTACTTC
TRBD2,16,TRBJ2-1,TRBV6-2/TRBV6-3,NA,CASSPYGTSGYNEQFF,TGTGCCAGCAGCCCATACGGGACTAGCGGTTACAATGAGCAGTTCTTC
NA,16,TRBJ2-3,TRBV18,NA,CASSPPSGARPDTQYF,TGTGCCAGCTCACCACCTTCAGGGGCGCGTCCAGATACGCAGTATTTT
NA,14,TRBJ1-2,TRBV3-1/TRBV3-2,NA,CASSPTTGHYGYTF,TGTGCCAGCAGCCCGACGACAGGACACTATGGCTACACCTTC
NA,14,TRBJ1-6,TRBV11-3,NA,CASSRNTADSPLHF,TGTGCCAGCAGCCGGAATACGGCGGATTCACCCCTCCACTTT
NA,11,TRBJ2-7,TRBV12-3/TRBV12-4,NA,CASSRGYEQYF,TGTGCCAGCAGCAGGGGCTACGAGCAGTACTTC
NA,13,TRBJ1-1,TRBV25-1,NA,CASSELSSTEAFF,TGTGCCAGCAGTGAGCTCAGCAGCACTGAAGCTTTCTTT
NA,14,TRBJ2-3,TRBV9,NA,CASSVAYRADTQYF,TGTGCCAGCAGCGTAGCTTACAGGGCAGATACGCAGTATTTT